This passage covers 20 T cell receptor beta chains from one sample sequenced in a study of graft-versus-host responses after intestinal transplantation. The antigens for these receptors are not known. Using immunoSEQ multiplex PCR, the repertoire was profiled, and TCRdb retains in-frame clones only, with some absent. The sample consists of 86,000 or so clones, under 95% of them appearing once. Sequenced material: unstimulated CD8+ T cells sorted from spleen or lymph node cells, taken before intestinal transplant. The receptor source for this set is a human donor who received an intestinal transplant.

The chain combines TRBV18 with TRBJ2-7; 7 bases line up with TRBD2. J lost 2 bases, V lost 1 base, and 5 bases had no gene match. Germline-derived CDR1 and CDR2 are KGHSH and LQKENI. The CDR3 is 15 residues long. The CDR3 DNA sequence: TGTGCCAGCTCACCACTAGCGGGCTCAACCTACGAGCAGTACTTC. Translation: CASSPLAGSTYEQYF.

The rearrangement links TRBV6-5 to TRBJ2-1; 9 positions match TRBD2. CDR3 length: 15 amino acids. Germline values: CDR1 MNHEY, CDR2 SVGAGI. Trimming at V came to 5 bases and at J to 4 bases, leaving 6 bases not matched to a gene. The CDR3 DNA reads as TGTGCCAGCAGTCTCGGGCTAGCGGGGTACAATGAGCAGTTCTTC. Protein sequence: CASSLGLAGYNEQFF.

This chain connects TRBV27 to TRBJ2-1; 8 nucleotides agree with TRBD1. Germline V gives CDR1 MNHEY, CDR2 SMNVEV (reference sequence). With V trimmed by 3 bases and J by 4 bases, 5 bases remained unmatched. The CDR3 covers 15 residues. This CDR3 reads CASSFWTGRYNEQFF. The CDR3 region has the DNA TGTGCCAGCAGTTTTTGGACAGGGAGATACAATGAGCAGTTCTTC.

This chain uses TRBV11-2 with TRBJ1-4, with D tentatively TRBD1 (6 bases). The germline V gene has CDR1 SGHAT and CDR2 FQNNGV. The length of the CDR3 is 17 residues. V was pared by 0 bases and J by 7 bases, with 18 bases between. This CDR3 reads CASSLDPGQSRFEKLFF. CDR3 nucleotides: TGTGCCAGCAGCTTAGATCCAGGACAGTCGAGATTTGAAAAACTGTTTTTT.

The rearrangement joins TRBV5-4 to TRBJ2-5; the match to TRBD2 covers 7 bases. CDR3 length equals 14 residues. V was pared by 7 bases and J by 2 bases, with 8 bases of the junction left unmatched. CDR1 is SGHNT, CDR2 YYREEE, per germline (reference sequence). The CDR3 DNA sequence: TGTGCCAGCCATGAACGGGAGGTACAAGAGACCCAGTACTTC. Its protein product is CASHEREVQETQYF.

This chain uses TRBV5-1 with TRBJ2-5; tentative D call: TRBD2 (5 bases). Near its end, the DNA agrees better with TRBJ2-7, so the J call may be wrong. Per germline, CDR1 SGHRS and CDR2 YFSETQ. The CDR3 spans 14 residues. The CDR3 sequence is CASSLSSSSYEQYF. CDR3 nucleotides: TGCGCCAGCAGCTTGTCTAGCAGCTCCTACGAGCAGTACTTC.

This chain links TRBV7-9 with TRBJ1-6; D is unresolved. There are 15 residues in the CDR3. Germline loops: CDR1 SEHNR, CDR2 FQNEAQ (reference sequence). The V and J ends lost 1 base and 4 bases respectively, with 8 bases between them. The CDR3 loop reads CASSLEGIYNSPLHF. CDR3 coding DNA: TGTGCCAGCAGCTTAGAAGGGATTTATAATTCACCCCTCCACTTT. Full variable domain (remainder filled in from reference TRBV7-9 and TRBJ1-6): DTGVSQNPRHKITKRGQNVTFRCDPISEHNRLYWYRQTLGQGPEFLTYFQNEAQLEKSRLLSDRFSAERPKGSFSTLEIQRTEQGDSAMYLCASSLEGIYNSPLHFGNGTRLTVT.

V and J are TRBV5-4 and TRBJ2-3; 8 nucleotides line up with TRBD1. The V segment lost 4 bases and the J segment 0 bases; nucleotides outside the gene matches: 10. The CDR3 spans 17 residues. Germline assignment: CDR1 SGHNT and CDR2 YYREEE (reference sequence). CDR3 amino acids: CASSGLGQGMSTDTQYF. CDR3 DNA sequence: TGTGCCAGCAGCGGGCTAGGACAGGGAATGAGCACAGATACGCAGTATTTT.

The chain uses TRBV7-9 and TRBJ2-3; the D gene is possibly TRBD2 (5 bases). V was shortened by 4 bases and J by 2 bases, with 19 bases between the two germline ends. The CDR3 sequence is 17 residues long. Per germline, CDR1 SEHNR and CDR2 FQNEAQ (reference sequence). The CDR3 loop reads CASSSPGDSFPTDTQYF. The CDR3 nucleotides are TGTGCCAGCAGCTCTCCCGGGGATAGCTTCCCCACAGATACGCAGTATTTT.

The CDR3 is CASSQDSQGGMDTGELFF. DNA of the CDR3: TGCGCCAGCAGCCAAGATTCACAGGGGGGTATGGACACCGGGGAGCTGTTTTTT. The rearrangement links TRBV4-1 to TRBJ2-2; TRBD1 matches 8 bases. This CDR3 is 18 amino acids long. Germline V gene data show CDR1 as MGHRA and CDR2 as YSYEKL. V shed 0 bases and J 3 bases; nucleotides not matched to a gene: 9.

The CDR3 DNA reads as TGCGCCAGCCGCGGGGCCTCCTACAATGAGCAGTTCTTC. Translation gives CASRGASYNEQFF. The gene calls are TRBV4-1 and TRBJ2-1, with D possibly TRBD2 on 6 matching bases. Germline lookup yields CDR1 MGHRA and CDR2 YSYEKL. V lost 8 bases to trimming and J lost 0 bases, with 8 bases between them. The CDR3 length is 13 residues.

The gene calls are TRBV18 and TRBJ1-2, with D maybe TRBD1 (5 bases). Germline CDR1 and CDR2: KGHSH and LQKENI. Trimming shortened V by 4 bases and J by 2 bases, and 5 bases separated the two germline ends. This CDR3 comprises 12 residues. The CDR3 is CASSRQNYGYTF. The CDR3 DNA follows: TGTGCCAGCTCACGACAGAACTATGGCTACACCTTC. The complete variable domain, with remaining parts taken from reference TRBV18 and TRBJ1-2, reads NAGVMQNPRHLVRRRGQEARLRCSPMKGHSHVYWYRQLPEEGLKFMVYLQKENIIDESGMPKERFSAEFPKEGPSILRIQQVVRGDSAAYFCASSRQNYGYTFGSGTRLTVV.

The rearrangement uses TRBV6-1 and TRBJ2-7; D is unclear. Trimming cost V 2 bases and J 0 bases, with 8 bases left between them. The CDR3 totals 14 residues. Germline V gene sequence: CDR1 MNHNS, CDR2 SASEGT. Written as DNA, the CDR3 is TGTGCCAGCAGTGAACCCTTGAGCTCCTACGAGCAGTACTTC. This gives the protein CASSEPLSSYEQYF.

The rearrangement links TRBV18 to TRBJ2-5, with D tentatively TRBD2 (6 bases). Germline values: CDR1 KGHSH, CDR2 LQKENI. The CDR3 length is 19 residues. Trimming pared 4 bases from V and 2 bases from J, leaving 26 bases between. Here the CDR3 reads CASSQDLGQGGLPQETQYF. The CDR3 bases are TGTGCCAGCTCACAAGATTTGGGCCAGGGAGGCCTCCCTCAAGAGACCCAGTACTTC.

This clone came up once. The chain recombines TRBV6-5 with TRBJ1-1; D remains ambiguous. This CDR3 has 11 amino acids. Looked up from germline, CDR1 is MNHEY and CDR2 is SVGAGI. Trimming shortened V by 5 bases and J by 11 bases, and 12 bases separated the two germline ends. This chain's CDR3 is CASSEVPSAFF. As DNA, the CDR3 is TGTGCCAGCAGTGAAGTCCCAAGCGCTTTCTTT.

The genes are TRBV4-2 and TRBJ1-1; tentative D call: TRBD1 (6 bases). Germline V CDR1 and CDR2: LGHNA, YNFKEQ. The ends were cut back, 8 bases at V and 5 bases at J, with 24 bases in the middle. The CDR3 sequence is 16 residues long. CDR3 sequence: CASLIGLGQGRTEAFF. DNA of the CDR3: TGTGCCAGCTTGATAGGCCTAGGGCAGGGGAGAACTGAAGCTTTCTTT.

For this clone: Within the sample, other DNA sequences also encode this same CDR3. The V gene is TRBV7-5, the J gene TRBJ1-6; no DNA check was done on the table's D call, TRBD1. TRBV7-5 is flagged as a pseudogene. The CDR3 contains 14 residues. CDR3: CVRSETGVNSPLHF. The CDR3 region has the DNA TGTGTCAGAAGCGAGACAGGGGTGAATTCACCCCTCCACTTT.

The genes are TRBV6-5 and TRBJ1-5, with 9 bases fitting TRBD1. The CDR3 length is 14 residues. V was pared by 5 bases and J by 7 bases, with 6 bases of the junction left unmatched. Per germline, CDR1 MNHEY and CDR2 SVGAGI. The CDR3 loop is CASSKGQGGQPQHF. The CDR3 DNA reads as TGTGCCAGCAGTAAGGGACAGGGCGGGCAGCCCCAGCATTTT.

This clone was seen a few times. The genes are TRBV6-6 and TRBJ1-4; D is possibly TRBD1 (5 bases). V lost 4 bases to trimming and J lost 6 bases, with 15 bases between them. The CDR3 has 15 amino acids. Germline CDR1 and CDR2: MNHNY and SVGAGI (reference sequence). CDR3 in amino acids: CASSLGTGRHEKLFF. CDR3 nucleotide sequence: TGTGCCAGCAGTTTAGGAACAGGACGCCATGAAAAACTGTTTTTT.

V gene TRBV6-5 combines with J gene TRBJ2-2; 7 nucleotides agree with TRBD1. Germline V lookup: CDR1 MNHEY, CDR2 SVGAGI. Trimming cost V 8 bases and J 0 bases; bases outside gene matches: 3. This CDR3 region has 14 residues. CDR3 nucleotides: TGTGCCAGCGGACAGGTCACGAACACCGGGGAGCTGTTTTTT. It codes for CASGQVTNTGELFF.